The entry that follows covers one T cell receptor beta chain sequence. Its antigen remains unknown. 5' RACE that incorporated UMI labels was used to prepare the TRB cDNA libraries. TCRdb re-called the 5' RACE reads; one entry per CDR3 protein, DNA not given. This table lists roughly 86,000 distinct CDR3 sequences. Germline CDR1 and CDR2: SQVTM and ANQGSEA. The CDR3 loop spans 13 amino acids. The CD45RO-CCR7+CD27+CD95- phenotype denoted naive CD8+ T cells. The data originate from a study of CXCR3-negative and CXCR3-positive naive CD8 T cells. The study's findings and limits: Once cells were cryopreserved, CXCR3 expression went down partly, and most assays used fresh PBMCs.

This TCR was sampled from a human donor in good health. Some clones in this sample may be carry-over from other donors' samples. Sequenced: naive CXCR3- CD8+ T cells from blood. Indicated subset: CD45RO-CCR7+CD27+CD95- naive CD8+ T cells lacking CXCR3 (TNR3-). The chain carries TRBV29-1 and TRBJ2-5; TCRdb selects TRBD2, and the lack of DNA leaves this call unchecked. The CDR3 sequence: CSVEQGREWAQYF.